These 5 T cell receptor beta chains share one sample of origin, sequenced in a study of Tregs in tolerant kidney transplant recipients. The method was immunoSEQ multiplex PCR; TCRdb's version includes in-frame clones alone and lacks a portion of them. This sample has some 70,000 clones, with roughly 90% found just once. This sample comprised CD8+ T cells from blood, obtained before the transplant. These receptor sequences come from a human donor who received a combined kidney and bone marrow transplant.

V and J are TRBV9 and TRBJ1-1; D is uncertain. Germline V gene sequence: CDR1 SGDLS, CDR2 YYNGEE. V was clipped by 1 base and J by 0 bases, with 10 bases between them. This CDR3 comprises 15 residues. The CDR3 nucleotides read TGTGCCAGCAGCGTAATGAGCCCTATGAACACTGAAGCTTTCTTT. As protein: CASSVMSPMNTEAFF.

The genes are TRBV7-8 and TRBJ1-1, with D possibly matching TRBD1 (5 bases). Germline V gene sequence: CDR1 SGHVS, CDR2 FQNEAQ. The CDR3 runs 15 residues. Trimming removed 1 base from V and 1 base from J, with 10 bases in between. In nucleotides, the CDR3 is TGTGCCAGCAGCTTAGTGCAGGGTGGGAACACTGAAGCTTTCTTT. Translating gives CASSLVQGGNTEAFF.

This clone was detected a few times. Written as DNA, the CDR3 is TGTGCCAGCAGTCCATTTACAGGGGCCGCAGGGGCTTTCTTT. Amino acid sequence: CASSPFTGAAGAFF. The rearrangement links TRBV27 to TRBJ1-1, with TRBD1 matching over 7 bases. CDR1 and CDR2 from the germline V gene are MNHEY and SMNVEV (reference sequence). This CDR3 contains 14 residues. J was trimmed by 11 bases and V by 5 bases; bases with no gene match: 14.

The genes are TRBV6-5 and TRBJ2-7, with 12 bases matching TRBD2. The CDR3 contains 16 residues. The ends lost 1 base at V and 0 bases at J; junction bases unmatched: 1. Germline V lookup: CDR1 MNHEY, CDR2 SVGAGI. The CDR3 loop is CASSYWTSGNSYEQYF. CDR3 in DNA: TGTGCCAGCAGTTACTGGACTAGCGGGAACTCCTACGAGCAGTACTTC.

The V call is TRBV7-9, the J call TRBJ2-7, with D possibly TRBD1 on 6 matching bases. CDR3 length equals 14 residues. Germline loops: CDR1 SEHNR, CDR2 FQNEAQ (reference sequence). The V end was cut by 5 bases, the J end by 3 bases, with 14 bases between. The CDR3, as DNA: TGTGCCAGCAGCACCGGGACACTAAACTACGAGCAGTACTTC. Its protein product is CASSTGTLNYEQYF.